The 3 T cell receptor beta chains below were found in one sample sequenced in a study of neurological immune-mediated disorders. TCRdb re-called the 5' RACE reads through MiXCR, storing one row per CDR3 protein. In the table there are 87,000 or so distinct CDR3 sequences, approximately 3.3% of which are singletons. The sample taken for sequencing was PBMCs. Every receptor here comes from a woman aged 18-29 years with multiple sclerosis.

Regarding this clonotype: This may be a read error, as it is one base from a much larger clone. DNA for the CDR3: TGTGCCAGCGGGGAGCGGAACACCGGGGAGCTGTTTTTT. This gives the protein CASGERNTGELFF. The chain carries TRBV6-1 and TRBJ2-2, with a possible D match to TRBD2 (5 bases). V was shortened by 8 bases and J by 1 base, with 8 bases between the two germline ends. Germline V lookup: CDR1 MNHNS, CDR2 SASEGT. CDR3 size: 13 residues.

This clonotype was seen repeatedly, ten times or more. The chain employs TRBV5-5 and TRBJ2-7; D gene unclear. CDR1 is SGHKS, CDR2 YYEKEE, per germline (reference sequence). This CDR3 contains 12 residues. The V and J ends lost 0 bases and 7 bases respectively, with 8 bases between them. The CDR3 sequence: CASSLAQGEQYF. DNA of the CDR3: TGTGCCAGCAGCTTGGCCCAAGGGGAGCAGTACTTC.

This clonotype was counted many times. This CDR3 is CASSAPSINTGELFF. Here the CDR3 DNA reads TGTGCCAGCAGTGCCCCCTCGATTAACACCGGGGAGCTGTTTTTT. The chain couples TRBV2 to TRBJ2-2; D not certain. The CDR3 is made up of 15 amino acids. Trimming left V 4 bases short and J 2 bases short, with 11 bases between. The V gene's germline CDR1 is SNHLY and CDR2 FYNNEI.